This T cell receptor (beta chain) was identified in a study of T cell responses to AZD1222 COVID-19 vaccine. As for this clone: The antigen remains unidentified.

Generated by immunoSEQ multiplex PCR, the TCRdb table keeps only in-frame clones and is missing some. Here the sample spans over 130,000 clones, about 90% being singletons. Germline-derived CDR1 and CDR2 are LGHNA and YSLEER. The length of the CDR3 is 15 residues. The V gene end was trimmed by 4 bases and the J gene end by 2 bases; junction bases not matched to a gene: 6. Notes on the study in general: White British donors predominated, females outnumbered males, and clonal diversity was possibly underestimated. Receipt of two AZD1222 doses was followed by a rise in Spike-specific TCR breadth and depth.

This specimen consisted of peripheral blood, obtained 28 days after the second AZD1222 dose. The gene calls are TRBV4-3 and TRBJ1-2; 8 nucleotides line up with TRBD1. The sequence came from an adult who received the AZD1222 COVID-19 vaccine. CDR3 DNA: TGCGCCAGCAGCCGGGGGCAGGGGGCGAACTATGGCTACACCTTC. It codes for CASSRGQGANYGYTF.